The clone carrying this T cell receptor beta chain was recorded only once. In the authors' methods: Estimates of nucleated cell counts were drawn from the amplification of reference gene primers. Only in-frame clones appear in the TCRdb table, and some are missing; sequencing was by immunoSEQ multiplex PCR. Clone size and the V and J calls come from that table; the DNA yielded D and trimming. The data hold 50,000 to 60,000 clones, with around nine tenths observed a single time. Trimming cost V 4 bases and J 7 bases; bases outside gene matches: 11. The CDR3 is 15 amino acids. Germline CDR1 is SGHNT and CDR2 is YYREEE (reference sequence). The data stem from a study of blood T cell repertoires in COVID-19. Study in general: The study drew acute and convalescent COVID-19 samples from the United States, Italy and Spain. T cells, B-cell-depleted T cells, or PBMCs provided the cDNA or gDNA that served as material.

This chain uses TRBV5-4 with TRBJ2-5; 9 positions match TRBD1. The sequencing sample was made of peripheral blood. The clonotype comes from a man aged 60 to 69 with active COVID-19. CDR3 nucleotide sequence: TGTGCCAGCAGCCAACAAGGGACAGGGTTCGGGACCCAGTACTTC. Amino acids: CASSQQGTGFGTQYF. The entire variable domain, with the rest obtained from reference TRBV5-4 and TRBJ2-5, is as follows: ETGVTQSPTHLIKTRGQQVTLRCSSQSGHNTVSWYQQALGQGPQFIFQYYREEENGRGNFPPRFSGLQFPNYSSELNVNALELDDSALYLCASSQQGTGFGTQYFGPGTRLLVL.